These 28 T cell receptor beta chains were all obtained from the same sample, sequenced in a study of T-cell memory formation after mild COVID-19. Via MiXCR, TCRdb re-called the 5' RACE reads, giving one row per CDR3 protein. The sample yields 300,000 to 350,000 distinct CDR3 sequences, 10% to 15% seen once. The sample consisted of PBMCs or a T cell subset sorted from them (not recorded which). The receptors here all came from a man aged 18 to 29 who had mild COVID-19 (a few samples of this study predate the infection). Cell type and time point are not known.

This clonotype was counted only a few times. This chain uses TRBV12-3 or TRBV12-4 with TRBJ1-5; D gene ambiguous. There are 14 residues in the CDR3. V was clipped by 5 bases and J by 5 bases, with 13 bases between them. The CDR3 region is CASSRTLGDQPQHF. CDR3 bases: TGTGCCAGCAGTCGGACCCTTGGGGATCAGCCCCAGCATTTT.

The J gene is TRBJ2-2, the V gene TRBV5-1; 8 nucleotides line up with TRBD1. CDR1 is SGHRS, CDR2 YFSETQ, per germline. This CDR3 has 15 residues. The junction had 4 bases not matched to a gene; V was cut back by 0 bases and J by 6 bases. As DNA, the CDR3 is TGCGCCAGCAGCTTGGGACCAGGGGGCGCCGGGGAGCTGTTTTTT. Residues: CASSLGPGGAGELFF.

The rearrangement links TRBV5-1 to TRBJ2-5; 10 bases fit TRBD2. This CDR3 has 16 residues. Germline CDR1 and CDR2: SGHRS and YFSETQ. V lost 4 bases to trimming and J lost 2 bases; unmatched junction nucleotides: 8. The CDR3 is CASSPQIAGGQETQYF. The CDR3 bases are TGCGCCAGCAGCCCCCAGATAGCGGGGGGACAAGAGACCCAGTACTTC.

This rearrangement joins TRBV12-3 or TRBV12-4 to TRBJ1-2, with D hard to call. The CDR3 extends over 13 amino acids. V was pared by 2 bases and J by 3 bases, with 7 bases between. The CDR3 loop is CASSLLNYYGYTF. CDR3 sequence (DNA): TGTGCCAGCAGTTTATTGAACTACTATGGCTACACCTTC.

This clonotype was detected ten times or more. CDR3 in DNA: TGCAGTGCTAGAAGGGAGAGACGGGAAAAACTGTTTTTT. It encodes CSARRERREKLFF. The genes are TRBV20-1 and TRBJ1-4; no firm D call. This CDR3 spans 13 amino acids. Trimming took 2 bases from V and 8 from J, leaving 12 bases between them. The germline V gene encodes CDR1 DFQATT and CDR2 SNEGSKA (reference sequence).

The rearrangement links TRBV27 to TRBJ2-2, with a tentative D call TRBD1 (6 bases). The V gene lost 6 bases and the J gene lost 2 bases, with 7 bases spanning the gap. This CDR3 has 13 amino acids. CDR1 is MNHEY and CDR2 is SMNVEV in the germline V gene (reference sequence). The CDR3 loop is CASRGANTGELFF. The DNA for the CDR3 is TGTGCCAGCAGGGGGGCTAACACCGGGGAGCTGTTTTTT.

This chain connects TRBV24-1 to TRBJ1-2; D not certain. Trimming left V 7 bases short and J 4 bases short, with 18 bases between. Germline-derived CDR1 and CDR2 are KGHDR and SFDVKD. This CDR3 region has 15 residues. The chain's CDR3 is CATSAPGVYGYGYTF. In nucleotides, the CDR3 is TGTGCCACCAGCGCCCCCGGGGTCTATGGCTATGGCTACACCTTC.

This clonotype was counted a few times. The rearrangement uses TRBV7-9 and TRBJ1-2; D not resolved. The V gene lost 4 bases and the J gene lost 7 bases, with 10 bases spanning the gap. There are 12 residues in the CDR3. The germline gives CDR1 SEHNR, CDR2 FQNEAQ (reference sequence). CDR3 bases: TGTGCCAGCAGCTCACAGTCTCCTGGCTACACCTTC. Translating it yields CASSSQSPGYTF.

This clonotype was seen ten or more times. The genes are TRBV5-1 and TRBJ2-3; 10 bases agree with TRBD2. The germline CDR1 and CDR2 sequences are SGHRS and YFSETQ. This CDR3 spans 16 amino acids. With V trimmed by 4 bases and J by 1 base, 6 bases remained unmatched. As DNA, the CDR3 is TGCGCCAGCAGCCCCTCAACTAGCGGGGGCACAGATACGCAGTATTTT. Residues: CASSPSTSGGTDTQYF.

In its sample, this clonotype was seen a few times. The chain carries TRBV5-1 and TRBJ1-1; D gene uncertain. V lost 0 bases to trimming and J lost 2 bases, with 11 bases between them. Germline lookup yields CDR1 SGHRS and CDR2 YFSETQ. The CDR3 length is 15 residues. This CDR3 reads CASSLVAGENTEAFF. As DNA, the CDR3 is TGCGCCAGCAGCTTGGTGGCAGGAGAAAACACTGAAGCTTTCTTT. The whole variable domain, filled in from reference TRBV5-1 and TRBJ1-1, reads KAGVTQTPRYLIKTRGQQVTLSCSPISGHRSVSWYQQTPGQGLQFLFEYFSETQRNKGNFPGRFSGRQFSNSRSEMNVSTLELGDSALYLCASSLVAGENTEAFFGQGTRLTVV.

This clonotype was observed a handful of times. This CDR3 reads CASSYSLAGTHSGELFF. The CDR3 DNA is TGTGCCAGCAGTTACTCGTTGGCAGGGACCCACTCCGGGGAGCTGTTTTTT. The genes are TRBV6-2 or TRBV6-3 and TRBJ2-2, with D perhaps being TRBD1 or TRBD2 (5 bases each). Germline CDR1 MNHEY, CDR2 SVGEGT. The CDR3 runs to 17 residues. Trimming took off 0 bases at V and 6 bases at J, with 17 bases between the two ends.

This clonotype has ten or more counts. The rearrangement joins TRBV12-3 or TRBV12-4 to TRBJ1-5; D ambiguous. V was trimmed by 2 bases and J by 7 bases, leaving 15 bases between them. The length of the CDR3 is 15 residues. CDR3 in amino acids: CASSLLWPTNQPQHF. In nucleotides, the CDR3 is TGTGCCAGCAGTTTATTGTGGCCCACCAACCAGCCCCAGCATTTT.

The CDR3 region has the DNA TGTGCCAGCAGTCGGACTAGCGGGGGGGCCCATACCGGGGAGCTGTTTTTT. It codes for CASSRTSGGAHTGELFF. V is TRBV6-5 and J is TRBJ2-2, with TRBD2 matching 15 bases. The CDR3 is made up of 17 amino acids. V shed 5 bases, J shed 5 bases, and the junction held 6 bases outside the gene matches. Germline CDR1 and CDR2: MNHEY and SVGAGI.

This clonotype was counted ten times or more. V usage is TRBV6-5 and J usage is TRBJ2-2, with D perhaps TRBD2 (6 bases). CDR1 MNHEY and CDR2 SVGAGI come from the germline V gene. The CDR3 consists of 17 residues. Trimming left V 5 bases short and J 1 base short, with 17 bases between. The CDR3 DNA follows: TGTGCCAGCAGTCCTGGGTCCGGGAGACGGAACACCGGGGAGCTGTTTTTT. Residues: CASSPGSGRRNTGELFF.

This clonotype came up a few times. The CDR3 spells CATGRLGTGGNEQFF. The CDR3 DNA reads TGTGCCACCGGGAGGCTCGGGACAGGGGGTAATGAGCAGTTCTTC. The chain has TRBV24-1 and TRBJ2-1; TRBD1 matches at 11 bases. CDR1 and CDR2 (germline): KGHDR, SFDVKD. The CDR3 runs to 15 residues. Trimming took 9 bases from V and 7 from J; bases not matched to a gene: 10.

The table lists this clonotype with a few counts. J is TRBJ2-1 and V is TRBV7-8; 8 nucleotides match TRBD2. With V trimmed by 3 bases and J by 7 bases, 5 bases remained unmatched. There are 14 residues in the CDR3. CDR1 is SGHVS and CDR2 is FQNEAQ in the germline V gene. The CDR3 is CASSFSRGGNEQFF. CDR3 DNA sequence: TGTGCCAGCAGCTTTAGCCGGGGGGGGAATGAGCAGTTCTTC.

The J gene is TRBJ1-4, the V gene TRBV5-1, with TRBD1 matching over 7 bases. V shed 2 bases, J shed 5 bases, and the junction held 9 bases outside the gene matches. Germline V CDR1 and CDR2: SGHRS, YFSETQ. This CDR3 contains 16 residues. This chain's CDR3 is CASSFSSGGVNEKLFF. CDR3 DNA: TGCGCCAGCAGCTTTTCTTCAGGGGGGGTCAATGAAAAACTGTTTTTT.

This clonotype was found many times. This sequence joins TRBV5-1 and TRBJ2-5; 7 bases are a match to TRBD1. The CDR3 loop spans 15 amino acids. J was trimmed by 3 bases and V by 0 bases; bases with no gene match: 5. The germline gives CDR1 SGHRS, CDR2 YFSETQ. In nucleotides, the CDR3 is TGCGCCAGCAGCTTGGCCGGGACAGCTGAAGAGACCCAGTACTTC. Translation gives CASSLAGTAEETQYF.

This chain's CDR3 is CASSLGGSEQTQYF. The CDR3 DNA reads as TGTGCCAGCAGCTTAGGGGGGAGCGAACAGACCCAGTACTTC. The V gene is TRBV7-2, the J gene TRBJ2-5; D could derive from TRBD1 or TRBD2 (5 bases each). V shed 1 base and J shed 6 bases, with 12 bases lying between them. Germline CDR1 and CDR2: SGHTA and FQGNSA. The CDR3 runs to 14 residues.

In this sample, this clonotype turned up many times. The chain couples TRBV12-3 or TRBV12-4 to TRBJ1-3; D not resolved. The length of the CDR3 is 13 residues. Trimming removed 8 bases at V and 3 bases at J, with 11 bases between. The CDR3, as DNA: TGTGCCAGCGGTCCTAACGGTGGAAACACCATATATTTT. Translated, it gives CASGPNGGNTIYF.

This clonotype was seen more than once but under ten times. The chain has TRBV25-1 and TRBJ1-2; 8 positions match TRBD1. Germline CDR1 is MGHDK and CDR2 is SYGVNS. V trimming: 4 bases; J trimming: 8 bases; junction bases outside the gene matches: 9. CDR3 length equals 14 residues. The DNA for the CDR3 is TGTGCCAGCAGTGGGCCGGGACAGGCAGCGGGCTACACCTTC. Protein: CASSGPGQAAGYTF.

There are a few counts of this clonotype. The J gene is TRBJ2-2, the V gene TRBV18, with 12 positions matching TRBD1. The CDR3 runs to 17 residues. The V and J ends lost 0 bases and 5 bases, in that order; junction bases with no gene match: 4. Germline CDR1 reads KGHSH; CDR2 reads LQKENI. CDR3 region: CASSPPGTGGATGELFF. The CDR3 coding sequence is TGTGCCAGCTCACCACCCGGGACAGGGGGCGCAACCGGGGAGCTGTTTTTT.

The chain couples TRBV6-5 to TRBJ1-5; D gene ambiguous. Germline values: CDR1 MNHEY, CDR2 SVGAGI. With 7 bases removed from V and 4 bases from J, the gap between germline ends came to 8 bases. The CDR3 is 12 amino acids. For the CDR3, the DNA is TGTGCCAGCAAGGGCACTAATCAGCCCCAGCATTTT. Protein product: CASKGTNQPQHF.

This clonotype was observed a few times. This chain joins TRBV11-2 and TRBJ1-2, with 7 bases that match TRBD1. The CDR3 runs 14 residues. V was clipped by 6 bases and J by 3 bases; unmatched bases: 7. Germline assignment: CDR1 SGHAT and CDR2 FQNNGV. The CDR3 sequence is CASSLTGVDYGYTF. CDR3 sequence (DNA): TGTGCCAGCAGTCTTACAGGGGTGGACTATGGCTACACCTTC.

The chain carries TRBV7-2 and TRBJ2-7; D is uncertain. V was cut by 5 bases and J by 6 bases, with 11 bases left in between. This CDR3 region has 12 residues. Germline-derived CDR1 and CDR2 are SGHTA and FQGNSA. CDR3 sequence: CASSRRVGEQYF. DNA of the CDR3: TGTGCCAGCAGCCGCCGAGTGGGCGAGCAGTACTTC. Filled out from reference TRBV7-2 and TRBJ2-7, the complete variable domain reads GAGVSQSPSNKVTEKGKDVELRCDPISGHTALYWYRQSLGQGLEFLIYFQGNSAPDKSGLPSDRFSAERTGGSVSTLTIQRTQQEDSAVYLCASSRRVGEQYFGPGTRLTVT.

This clonotype was seen at least ten times. The chain carries TRBV5-1 and TRBJ2-4; D ambiguous. The CDR3 length is 15 residues. V lost 0 bases, J lost 1 base, and 8 bases lay in between. Germline loops: CDR1 SGHRS, CDR2 YFSETQ. This CDR3 is CASSLDGWAKNIQYF. The CDR3 nucleotides read TGCGCCAGCAGCTTGGATGGGTGGGCCAAAAACATTCAGTACTTC.

About this clonotype: The junction differs from germline at one of its ends, possibly a read error. V usage is TRBV20-1 and J usage is TRBJ2-2; D remains ambiguous. Germline CDR1 and CDR2: DFQATT and SNEGSKA (reference sequence). The CDR3 consists of 14 residues. CDR3 nucleotide sequence: TGCAGTGCTAGTAGCCTGGCGAACGCCGGGGAGCTGTTTTTT. It translates to CSASSLANAGELFF.

The V call is TRBV7-3, the J call TRBJ1-4, with a weak D call TRBD1 (5 bases). Germline V CDR1 and CDR2: SGHTA, FQGTGA. This CDR3 has 15 residues. The V end was cut by 4 bases, the J end by 3 bases, with 12 bases between. The CDR3 DNA reads TGTGCCAGCAGCTATGGGGCAGGCGCTAATGAAAAACTGTTTTTT. This gives the protein CASSYGAGANEKLFF. Variable domain in full (rest from reference TRBV7-3 and TRBJ1-4): GAGVSQTPSNKVTEKGKYVELRCDPISGHTALYWYRQSLGQGPEFLIYFQGTGAADDSGLPNDRFFAVRPEGSVSTLKIQRTERGDSAVYLCASSYGAGANEKLFFGSGTQLSVL.